This T cell receptor (beta chain) stems from a study of T cell repertoires in cytomegalovirus infection. As for the study in general: From public TCR beta signatures came an indication of both CMV infection and matching HLA type.

J was trimmed by 13 bases and V by 5 bases; bases with no gene match: 2. The CDR3 consists of 11 residues. TCRdb re-called the reads with MiXCR, one entry per CDR3 protein. The sample holds roughly 920,000 distinct CDR3 sequences, 30% to 40% seen once. Study-level points and caveats: HLA-C-restricted CMV clonotypes gave the most frequent clonotype in two of eight donors. Carriage of CMV together with the relevant HLA was identifiable through cumulative public TCR beta family frequency.

Of note for this clonotype: Its antigen is unknown.

This receptor was taken from a human donor in good health (CMV status not recorded). Some clones in this sample may be carry-over from other donors' samples. The sample was cultured CD8+ T cells from PBMCs, taken from culture after CMV antigen stimulation. The chain has TRBV12-3 or TRBV12-4 and TRBJ1-6; 7 positions agree with TRBD1. CDR3 residues: CASSPQGPLHF. The CDR3 DNA sequence: TGTGCCAGCAGTCCACAGGGGCCCCTCCACTTT.